A single sample is the source of the 4 T cell receptor beta chains below, sequenced in a study of shared clonotypes between healthy human individuals. TCRdb's table, derived via immunoSEQ multiplex PCR, lists solely in-frame clones and lacks some. The repertoire includes about 380,000 clones, 96% of them detected once, and about 0.34% sits in the top ten. The sequenced material came from memory CD8+ T cells sorted from blood. Described subset: CD45RO+ cells pooled with CCR7-negative TemRA cells. These receptors all stem from a man aged 25 to 40 in good health.

This chain connects TRBV5-1 to TRBJ2-5, with 8 bases lining up with TRBD2. Germline V gene data show CDR1 as SGHRS and CDR2 as YFSETQ. The V gene end was trimmed by 0 bases and the J gene end by 1 base; junction bases not matched to a gene: 5. The CDR3 spans 16 residues. This CDR3 is CASSLVLTSGQETQYF. The CDR3 region has the DNA TGCGCCAGCAGCTTGGTATTAACTAGCGGCCAAGAGACCCAGTACTTC. The entire variable domain, with the rest obtained from reference TRBV5-1 and TRBJ2-5, is as follows: KAGVTQTPRYLIKTRGQQVTLSCSPISGHRSVSWYQQTPGQGLQFLFEYFSETQRNKGNFPGRFSGRQFSNSRSEMNVSTLELGDSALYLCASSLVLTSGQETQYFGPGTRLLVL.

The chain carries TRBV5-6 and TRBJ1-3; D is uncertain. This CDR3 comprises 14 residues. The V gene lost 0 bases and the J gene lost 4 bases, with 8 bases spanning the gap. Germline assignment: CDR1 SGHDT and CDR2 YYEEEE. This CDR3 is CASSLESPGNTIYF. The CDR3 nucleotides are TGTGCCAGCAGCTTGGAATCACCCGGAAACACCATATATTTT.

This chain links TRBV5-1 with TRBJ2-5; D not certain. Trimming cost V 1 base and J 1 base, with 11 bases left between them. CDR1 is SGHRS and CDR2 is YFSETQ in the germline V gene. The CDR3 covers 15 residues. The CDR3 here is CASSLSIQSQETQYF. The CDR3 nucleotides read TGCGCCAGCAGCTTGAGTATTCAGAGCCAAGAGACCCAGTACTTC. Looking up the rest from reference TRBV5-1 and TRBJ2-5 gives the full variable domain: KAGVTQTPRYLIKTRGQQVTLSCSPISGHRSVSWYQQTPGQGLQFLFEYFSETQRNKGNFPGRFSGRQFSNSRSEMNVSTLELGDSALYLCASSLSIQSQETQYFGPGTRLLVL.

This clone has only a few counts. V is TRBV4-2 and J is TRBJ2-4, with 9 bases that match TRBD2. Germline lookup yields CDR1 LGHNA and CDR2 YNFKEQ. The CDR3 spans 17 residues. The trim removed 2 bases at V and 6 bases at J, leaving 11 bases unmatched. CDR3 region: CASSQTLAGVGGNIQYF. Here the CDR3 DNA reads TGTGCCAGCAGCCAAACCTTAGCGGGAGTAGGGGGAAACATTCAGTACTTC.